Listed below are T cell receptor beta chains from one sample, sequenced in a study of cytomegalovirus exposure and HLA in healthy donors. Some clones are missing from TCRdb's copy, which holds only in-frame ones; the method was immunoSEQ multiplex PCR. Of about 160,000 clones in the sample, roughly 82% were seen once. Input material: PBMCs. The origin of the receptors is a man between 50 and 59 years old in good health and CMV-seropositive. CDR3s include the opening cysteine and the closing phenylalanine or tryptophan. A D gene is named only where the DNA matches it firmly. Size values are once, few and many counts, or a class for expanded clones, and some rows have none.

V gene	J gene	D gene	clone size	CDR3 protein
TRBV6-1	TRBJ1-5	NA	NA	CASRETLSVTNQPQHF
TRBV7-9	TRBJ2-5	TRBD1	NA	CASSPGGPGTQYF
TRBV7-6	TRBJ2-1	NA	NA	CASSLRGSEQFF
TRBV25-1	TRBJ1-4	TRBD1	NA	CASSADRDANEKLFF
TRBV10-3	TRBJ1-1	NA	NA	CAISVGDSLQNTEAFF
TRBV4-2	TRBJ1-5	NA	NA	CASSQDRAGKQPQHF
TRBV7-9	TRBJ2-5	TRBD2	NA	CASSPGTSGTETQYF
TRBV9	TRBJ2-3	NA	NA	CASSTRPRSDTQYF
TRBV6-1	TRBJ2-7	TRBD1	NA	CASSGGTGVPYEQYF
TRBV9	TRBJ2-7	TRBD2	few	CASSVGPSGGYEQYF
TRBV30	TRBJ2-1	TRBD2	NA	CAWSPLGEGRRSEQFF
TRBV28	TRBJ1-6	NA	NA	CASSLSQGGSPLHF
TRBV19	TRBJ2-3	NA	once	CASSSGTRVDTQYF
TRBV11-3	TRBJ2-3	NA	few	CASSSRGGYDTQYF
TRBV5-6	TRBJ1-5	NA	NA	CASSLGENQPQHF
TRBV5-1	TRBJ2-7	NA	NA	CASSLVGGSYEQYF
TRBV7-9	TRBJ2-7	TRBD1	NA	CASSSRGPDEQYF
TRBV7-2	TRBJ2-7	TRBD2	NA	CASSSASGRNYEQYF
TRBV15	TRBJ1-3	NA	NA	CATSRDTGMYSGNTIYF
TRBV30	TRBJ1-3	NA	NA	CAWSVRKGEDTIYF
TRBV6-1	TRBJ1-2	NA	NA	CASNLSRDYGYTF
TRBV6-5	TRBJ1-1	TRBD1	NA	CASSPGRGGNTEAFF
TRBV2	TRBJ1-6	NA	few	CARSPTPQSPLHF
TRBV6-5	TRBJ1-2	TRBD1	NA	CAVRGGQGIYGYTF
TRBV2	TRBJ2-2	TRBD2	NA	CASSETSGRAGAGELFF
TRBV5-1	TRBJ2-7	TRBD2	NA	CASSLVAGDGEQYF